These 11 T cell receptor beta chains came from one sample sequenced in a study of STAT3 mutations in large granular lymphocyte leukemia. Regarding the study as a whole: At least one immunodominant TCR beta clonotype appeared in every T-cell large granular lymphocyte leukemia patient.

The antigens for these receptors are not known. Method: immunoSEQ multiplex PCR; TCRdb's copy keeps in-frame clones and lacks some. The table shows about 13,000 clones, with about nine tenths occurring only once. Material: peripheral blood mononuclear cells. These receptors were taken from a middle-aged man with T-cell large granular lymphocyte leukemia. Some clones in this sample may be carry-over from other donors' samples.

The rearrangement uses TRBV18 and TRBJ1-1; D is unclear. Trimming cost V 3 bases and J 3 bases, with 8 bases left between them. There are 13 residues in the CDR3. Looked up from germline, CDR1 is KGHSH and CDR2 is LQKENI. The CDR3 bases are TGTGCCAGCTCACCCTCGACTCACACTGAAGCTTTCTTT. As protein: CASSPSTHTEAFF.

The J gene is TRBJ1-5, the V gene TRBV6-5; no firm D call. The ends were cut back, 7 bases at V and 2 bases at J, with 15 bases in the middle. The germline V gene encodes CDR1 MNHEY and CDR2 SVGAGI. CDR3 length equals 15 residues. This chain's CDR3 is CASTLPRVGNQPQHF. DNA of the CDR3: TGTGCCAGCACCCTACCACGGGTTGGCAATCAGCCCCAGCATTTT.

The chain recombines TRBV29-1 with TRBJ2-4; the match to TRBD2 covers 15 bases. The CDR3 sequence is 15 residues long. The V gene's germline CDR1 is SQVTM and CDR2 ANQGSEA. V shed 7 bases, J shed 8 bases, and the junction held 9 bases outside the gene matches. The CDR3 region is CSARTSGGAADIQYF. As DNA, the CDR3 is TGCAGCGCCCGGACTAGCGGGGGGGCCGCGGACATTCAGTACTTC.

V and J are TRBV25-1 and TRBJ2-7, with D uncertain. Per the germline V gene, CDR1 is MGHDK and CDR2 is SYGVNS. The germline V and J ends were trimmed by 3 bases and 2 bases, with 5 bases remaining between them. The CDR3 has 12 amino acids. CDR3 in amino acids: CASSEETYEQYF. The CDR3 coding sequence is TGTGCCAGCAGTGAGGAAACCTACGAGCAGTACTTC.

The CDR3 here is CASSEGRVDEKLFF. In nucleotides, the CDR3 is TGTGCCAGCAGTGAAGGACGGGTGGATGAAAAACTGTTTTTT. V gene TRBV6-1 combines with J gene TRBJ1-4; no clear D gene. Germline V gene lookup returns CDR1 MNHNS and CDR2 SASEGT. The V gene lost 1 base and the J gene lost 6 bases, with 9 bases spanning the gap. The CDR3 runs 14 residues.

The chain has TRBV5-6 and TRBJ1-3, with TRBD1 as a possible D gene (5 bases). The V end was cut by 5 bases, the J end by 3 bases, with 12 bases between. The length of the CDR3 is 14 residues. Looked up from germline, CDR1 is SGHDT and CDR2 is YYEEEE. DNA of the CDR3: TGTGCCAGCAGTGTGGGGGGAAGTGGAAACACCATATATTTT. Translating gives CASSVGGSGNTIYF.

This clone was picked up one time. CDR3: CASSPGANSPLHF. In nucleotides, the CDR3 is TGTGCCAGCTCCCCGGGAGCTAATTCACCCCTCCACTTT. The chain is built from TRBV2 and TRBJ1-6, with unresolved D. The V end was cut by 8 bases, the J end by 6 bases, with 11 bases between. Germline V gives CDR1 SNHLY, CDR2 FYNNEI. The CDR3 is made up of 13 amino acids.

The chain couples TRBV6-5 to TRBJ1-2; 8 bases match TRBD1. The CDR3 is 14 amino acids. The germline V gene has CDR1 MNHEY and CDR2 SVGAGI. The J segment lost 7 bases and the V segment lost 2 bases, leaving 6 bases of the junction unmatched. The DNA for the CDR3 is TGTGCCAGCAGTTACCCCGGACAGGGCGGTGGCTACACCTTC. Encoded protein: CASSYPGQGGGYTF.

The chain carries TRBV7-2 and TRBJ1-2; no reliable D call. Trimming stripped 5 bases from V and 2 bases from J, with 12 bases between. The germline V gene encodes CDR1 SGHTA and CDR2 FQGNSA. The CDR3 is 14 residues long. The CDR3 sequence: CASSPDRQNYGYTF. In nucleotides, the CDR3 is TGTGCCAGCAGCCCTGATAGGCAGAACTATGGCTACACCTTC.

The chain links TRBV29-1 to TRBJ2-5; D call uncertain. The germline V and J ends were trimmed by 7 bases and 2 bases, with 8 bases remaining between them. Germline V gene data show CDR1 as SQVTM and CDR2 as ANQGSEA. The CDR3 length is 11 residues. CDR3 in amino acids: CSADQQETQYF. In nucleotides, the CDR3 is TGCAGCGCCGACCAACAAGAGACCCAGTACTTC.

The rearrangement uses TRBV27 and TRBJ1-6, with D possibly matching TRBD1 (6 bases). The CDR3 is 17 amino acids. The V gene's germline CDR1 is MNHEY and CDR2 SMNVEV (reference sequence). The V and J ends lost 2 bases and 6 bases respectively, with 17 bases between them. The CDR3 DNA sequence: TGTGCCAGCAGTTTAGACGCGGACAGTGCAGCTAATTCACCCCTCCACTTT. Translated, it gives CASSLDADSAANSPLHF.